Below, one T cell receptor beta chain is given with its context. Its antigen is unidentified. Exclusion applied to patients with autoimmune disease history or systemic immunosuppression. Here immunoSEQ multiplex PCR was the method, and the copy in TCRdb shows in-frame clones only, minus some. The table includes about 80,000 clones, 80% to 90% detected once. These data originate in a study of OX40 agonist ivuxolimab in advanced cancers. Points from the study as a whole: Among expanded peripheral T cells, antigen specificity went undetermined. Expanded clones tended on average to be more numerous among CD8+ T cells than CD4+. With doses of 0.1 to 3.0 mg/kg, CD4+ and CD8+ blood T cells had undergone clonal expansion by week 6.

This CDR3 contains 16 residues. With 0 bases removed from V and 0 bases from J, the gap between germline ends came to 11 bases. Germline CDR1 reads SGDLS; CDR2 reads YYNGEE. The sequenced sample was CD4+ or CD8+ T cells sorted from blood, obtained in a trial of the OX40 agonist ivuxolimab. The genes are TRBV9 and TRBJ2-3, with D tentatively TRBD1 or TRBD2 (5 bases each). The clonotype was recovered from an adult with an advanced solid tumor such as melanoma, head and neck, liver or kidney cancer. Written as DNA, the CDR3 is TGTGCCAGCAGCGTAGCCTCTGGGGACAGCACAGATACGCAGTATTTT. This sequence encodes CASSVASGDSTDTQYF.